This TCR beta chain was captured in a study of T cell repertoires in cytomegalovirus infection. About the study: Used in the study were CMV epitopes, some recently identified and HLA-C-restricted, others well-studied and HLA-B-restricted. Indications came from public TCR beta signatures; they pointed to CMV infection and to a matching HLA type.

CDR1 MGHRA and CDR2 YSYEKL come from the germline V gene. Trimming took 4 bases from V and 0 from J, leaving 18 bases between them. The CDR3 runs to 17 residues. TCRdb reprocessed the reads with MiXCR, giving one entry per CDR3 protein. The table lists 700,000 to 850,000 distinct CDR3 sequences, about 33% of them singletons. Comment on this clonotype: What it binds is unknown.

Overall study findings and caveats: HLA-C-restricted CMV-specific TCR beta clonotypes were dominant in the ex vivo response. Of the TCR beta families, the public ones yielded a cumulative frequency that identified carriers of CMV plus the relevant HLA.

Sequencing used cultured CD8+ T cells from PBMCs, obtained from culture after CMV antigen stimulation. The chain employs TRBV4-1 and TRBJ1-1, with no clear D. The receptor's source is a human donor in good health (CMV status not recorded). Some clones in this sample may be carry-over from other donors' samples. CDR3 protein: CASSPPAMGRVNTEAFF. Here the CDR3 DNA reads TGCGCCAGCAGCCCCCCGGCGATGGGGAGGGTGAACACTGAAGCTTTCTTT.